Sequencing of this T cell receptor delta chain was carried out in a study of γδ T cells in repeated Plasmodium falciparum infection (dated by TCRdb to the early 2020s). With regard to the full study: Malian children exposed to intense seasonal malaria transmission were enrolled in the natural-infection arm and compared with Australian children matched for age and gender. Using both natural infection in Mali and controlled human malaria infection, the study looked at the way repeated Plasmodium falciparum infection shapes the human gammadelta T cell repertoire. Samples were collected from controlled-infection subjects at baseline, immediately before selected infections, and 21 days after each infection. The gammadelta TCR repertoires from Mali were analysed in two ways: cross-sectionally during periods with no transmission, and longitudinally across episodes of acute febrile malaria. Four to six malaria-naive U.S. adults underwent four controlled human malaria infections by bites from P. falciparum NF54-infected Anopheles stephensi mosquitoes over 644 days.

The method was multiplex PCR. Sequencer: Illumina MiSeq. Every sorted gammadelta T cell sample had both its TCR gamma (TRG) and TCR delta (TRD) chains sequenced. Processing in the source paper ran as follows. Clonotype tree plots, accumulated frequency of the top 20 clonotypes, diversity index (DI) and D75 metrics were included in the repertoire analyses. TCRdb called clones from the public reads with CATT, and repeated DNA sequences were later combined into one row. None of the V and J calls come from the authors' own analysis; TCRdb made them. This sample holds about 57,000 delta-chain clones; over 1.5% were observed only once. 14% to 15% of the sample is in the top ten clones. Vgamma9/Vdelta2+ and Vdelta2-negative gammadelta T cell populations were flow-sorted from peripheral blood mononuclear cells for bulk TCR repertoire analysis. General study outcomes and caveats: Vgamma9/Vdelta2+ TCR repertoires showed a highly stable polyclonal repertoire over time and infection, with many inter-individual overlapping TCRgamma sequences. Generalizability was limited because the Malian cohort was drawn from a small rural village of predominantly one ethnic group. Compared with Australian children, Malian children appeared to have Vdelta2-negative gammadelta TCR repertoires that were more clonally expanded, less diverse and less shared. Because the controlled-infection cohort was small, analysis of inter-individual variability in gammadelta T cell responses was limited. In Vdelta2-negative, largely Vdelta1+, gammadelta TCR repertoires, repeated controlled infections appeared to drive waves of new clonotype selection.

This clone appeared many times. It lacks a known antigen. A read error is likely here: a far larger clone is one base away. The same CDR3 also results from other DNA sequences found in this sample. CDR1 is given as TSWWSYY and CDR2 as QGS, both from the germline V gene. Counted from cysteine to phenylalanine, this CDR3 has 17 amino acids. Only the CDR3 part of the read is kept: 51 bases, read in frame from the first base. This chain is built from TRDV1 and TRDJ1; TRDD2 agrees with 8 junctional bases. The sequence was obtained from a pool of human donors (malaria-infected and uninfected, not separated). The sequenced sample consisted of gamma-delta T cells from blood. In nucleotides, the sequence is TGTGCTCTCGGGGAGACTTCCTACCTCCCGCAAGAAGGTGGACTCATCTTT. This encodes CALGETSYLPQEGGLIF.